Included here is one T cell receptor beta chain sequence, with context. V lost 4 bases and J 7 bases, leaving 21 bases between the germline ends. The germline V gene encodes CDR1 SGDLS and CDR2 YYNGEE. The CDR3 totals 15 residues. This sample is part of a study of shared clonotypes between healthy human individuals. Clones were read by immunoSEQ multiplex PCR, and TCRdb kept only the in-frame ones, dropping some. The sample holds 2 million to 2.5 million clones; just under 95% are singletons and the top ten take approximately 0.41%. The V gene is TRBV9, the J gene TRBJ2-7, with a tentative D call TRBD2 (6 bases). The sequence was obtained from a young man in good health. Some clones in this sample may be carry-over from other donors' samples. The specimen sequenced was naive CD4+ T cells from PBMCs. Subset defined: CD45RA+ positively selected. This chain's CDR3 is CASSRQTGAGVEQYF. DNA of the CDR3: TGTGCCAGCAGCCGTCAGACGGGAGCCGGGGTGGAGCAGTACTTC.